This T cell receptor beta chain is from a study of response to subunit inactivated influenza vaccine. With respect to this clonotype: Its antigen is currently unknown.

TCRdb itself ran the RT-PCR reads through MiXCR, one entry per CDR3 protein. The data contain hundreds of thousands of distinct CDR3 sequences, roughly 23% of them seen just once; the ten biggest clones take up approximately 2%. Notes on the study in general: Every seasonal influenza vaccination brings in few new T cells, the authors suggested.

The material sequenced was CD4+ T cells sorted from PBMCs, taken approximately 5 days after vaccination. The clonotype originates from a man aged 50-60 years who received an inactivated influenza vaccine.

This CDR3 reads CATSRTGAVGVNIQYF. The CDR3 DNA reads TGTGCCACCAGCAGGACAGGGGCCGTTGGGGTTAACATTCAGTACTTC. The chain has TRBV15 and TRBJ2-4; 8 nucleotides agree with TRBD1. The CDR3 covers 16 residues. Germline values: CDR1 LNHNV, CDR2 YYDKDF (reference sequence). Germline trimming cut 3 bases from V and 7 bases from J; bases unmatched to any gene: 11.